Listed below are T cell receptor beta chains from one sample, sequenced in a study of shared clonotypes between healthy human individuals. Clones were sequenced by immunoSEQ multiplex PCR, and TCRdb holds only the in-frame ones, with some missing. The sample holds around 2,000,000 clones; 90% to 95% are singletons and the top ten take 1.5% to 2%. Sequencing was performed on naive CD8+ T cells from PBMCs. These receptors all stem from a young man in good health. Some clones in this sample may be carry-over from other donors' samples. The CDR3 runs from the conserved cysteine through the conserved F or W. Each record gives: clone size, V gene, D gene, J gene, CDR3 protein, CDR3 DNA. D genes are given only for firm matches. A row's size may be missing; if present it is once, few, many or a size class.

abundance: NA
v_gene: TRBV2
d_gene: NA
j_gene: TRBJ1-2
CDR3aa: CATLTQEERYTF
CDR3nt: TGTGCCACCTTAACGCAAGAGGAGCGCTACACCTTC

abundance: NA
v_gene: TRBV6-5
d_gene: NA
j_gene: TRBJ1-1
CDR3aa: CAIRDSLGTEAFF
CDR3nt: TGTGCCATCAGGGACTCCCTGGGCACTGAAGCTTTCTTT

abundance: NA
v_gene: TRBV2
d_gene: TRBD1
j_gene: TRBJ2-5
CDR3aa: CASSRGAGGGETQYF
CDR3nt: TGTGCCAGCAGCCGCGGGGCAGGGGGCGGGGAGACCCAGTACTTC

abundance: NA
v_gene: TRBV27
d_gene: NA
j_gene: TRBJ1-1
CDR3aa: CASSLLGNTEAFF
CDR3nt: TGTGCCAGCAGTTTACTCGGAAACACTGAAGCTTTCTTT

abundance: NA
v_gene: TRBV27
d_gene: NA
j_gene: TRBJ2-7
CDR3aa: CASSPTNAGYEQYF
CDR3nt: TGTGCCAGCAGCCCTACGAACGCGGGGTACGAGCAGTACTTC

abundance: NA
v_gene: TRBV7-9
d_gene: NA
j_gene: TRBJ2-1
CDR3aa: CASSSSSGANEQFF
CDR3nt: TGTGCCAGCAGCAGCTCGTCGGGGGCAAATGAGCAGTTCTTC

abundance: NA
v_gene: TRBV28
d_gene: NA
j_gene: TRBJ2-7
CDR3aa: CAITPGNEQYF
CDR3nt: TGTGCCATCACGCCAGGGAACGAGCAGTACTTC

abundance: NA
v_gene: TRBV5-1
d_gene: TRBD2
j_gene: TRBJ2-3
CDR3aa: CASRSGSGLTDTQYF
CDR3nt: TGCGCCAGCAGGTCAGGTAGCGGGTTAACAGATACGCAGTATTTT

abundance: NA
v_gene: TRBV13
d_gene: NA
j_gene: TRBJ2-7
CDR3aa: CASSFRDLSYEQYF
CDR3nt: TGTGCCAGCAGCTTCCGGGATCTCTCCTACGAGCAGTACTTC

abundance: NA
v_gene: TRBV19
d_gene: NA
j_gene: TRBJ2-1
CDR3aa: CASSIKGRASYSYNEQFF
CDR3nt: TGTGCCAGTAGTATAAAGGGGCGGGCCAGTTACTCCTACAATGAGCAGTTCTTC

abundance: NA
v_gene: TRBV10-3
d_gene: TRBD1
j_gene: TRBJ2-1
CDR3aa: CAISTGTGSYNEQFF
CDR3nt: TGTGCCATCAGCACCGGGACAGGGTCCTACAATGAGCAGTTCTTC

abundance: NA
v_gene: TRBV28
d_gene: TRBD1
j_gene: TRBJ1-5
CDR3aa: CASRGTVYSNQPQHF
CDR3nt: TGTGCCAGCAGGGGGACAGTTTATAGCAATCAGCCCCAGCATTTT

abundance: NA
v_gene: TRBV9
d_gene: TRBD1
j_gene: TRBJ2-7
CDR3aa: CASKYRGPVVDEQYF
CDR3nt: TGTGCCAGCAAGTACAGGGGGCCGGTAGTGGACGAGCAGTACTTC

abundance: NA
v_gene: TRBV7-8
d_gene: NA
j_gene: TRBJ1-5
CDR3aa: CASSLGPEGDQPQHF
CDR3nt: TGTGCCAGCAGCTTAGGGCCGGAGGGCGATCAGCCCCAGCATTTT

abundance: NA
v_gene: TRBV15
d_gene: NA
j_gene: TRBJ1-5
CDR3aa: CATSRSTGGALYQPQHF
CDR3nt: TGTGCCACCAGCAGATCAACGGGGGGGGCCCTTTATCAGCCCCAGCATTTT

abundance: NA
v_gene: TRBV29-1
d_gene: NA
j_gene: TRBJ2-3
CDR3aa: CSANHLGRLDTQYF
CDR3nt: TGCAGCGCCAATCACCTTGGACGGCTAGATACGCAGTATTTT

abundance: NA
v_gene: TRBV28
d_gene: NA
j_gene: TRBJ2-2
CDR3aa: CASRSSADTGELFF
CDR3nt: TGTGCCAGCAGGTCTAGCGCGGACACCGGGGAGCTGTTTTTT

abundance: once
v_gene: TRBV27
d_gene: NA
j_gene: TRBJ1-1
CDR3aa: CASSLSPGAGPNTEAFF
CDR3nt: TGTGCCAGCAGTTTATCCCCGGGAGCAGGGCCGAACACTGAAGCTTTCTTT

abundance: NA
v_gene: TRBV11-1
d_gene: NA
j_gene: TRBJ1-1
CDR3aa: CASSLDSYMNTEAFF
CDR3nt: TGTGCCAGCAGCTTAGACAGTTACATGAACACTGAAGCTTTCTTT

abundance: NA
v_gene: TRBV29-1
d_gene: NA
j_gene: TRBJ1-2
CDR3aa: CSVDKPGGAYGYTF
CDR3nt: TGCAGCGTCGACAAACCGGGGGGAGCCTATGGCTACACCTTC

abundance: NA
v_gene: TRBV6-1
d_gene: NA
j_gene: TRBJ1-1
CDR3aa: CASSEVPGKVSEAFF
CDR3nt: TGTGCCAGCAGTGAAGTTCCAGGGAAGGTCTCTGAAGCTTTCTTT

abundance: NA
v_gene: TRBV28
d_gene: NA
j_gene: TRBJ2-1
CDR3aa: CASSFWDMSYNEQFF
CDR3nt: TGTGCCAGCAGTTTCTGGGATATGTCCTACAATGAGCAGTTCTTC

abundance: NA
v_gene: TRBV7-2
d_gene: NA
j_gene: TRBJ2-7
CDR3aa: CASSSGPLPRDEQYF
CDR3nt: TGTGCCAGCAGCTCCGGACCACTGCCTCGGGACGAGCAGTACTTC

abundance: NA
v_gene: TRBV5-6
d_gene: TRBD1
j_gene: TRBJ2-5
CDR3aa: CASSRRLGTGGYQETQYF
CDR3nt: TGTGCCAGCAGCCGGAGACTAGGAACAGGGGGCTACCAAGAGACCCAGTACTTC

abundance: NA
v_gene: TRBV28
d_gene: NA
j_gene: TRBJ2-1
CDR3aa: CASSLSEEQFF
CDR3nt: TGTGCCAGCAGCCTCAGCGAAGAGCAGTTCTTC

abundance: NA
v_gene: TRBV28
d_gene: TRBD2
j_gene: TRBJ2-1
CDR3aa: CASRPGTRTSGSRNYNEQFF
CDR3nt: TGTGCCAGCAGACCCGGCACCAGGACTAGCGGGAGTCGGAACTACAATGAGCAGTTCTTC

abundance: NA
v_gene: TRBV5-6
d_gene: TRBD1
j_gene: TRBJ1-2
CDR3aa: CASRWLRDRGDGYTF
CDR3nt: TGTGCCAGCAGATGGCTCCGGGACAGGGGGGATGGCTACACCTTC

abundance: NA
v_gene: TRBV19
d_gene: NA
j_gene: TRBJ1-5
CDR3aa: CASSVTGIPQHF
CDR3nt: TGTGCCAGTAGTGTTACAGGGATACCCCAGCATTTT

abundance: once
v_gene: TRBV27
d_gene: NA
j_gene: TRBJ2-5
CDR3aa: CASSLRGYLETQYF
CDR3nt: TGTGCCAGCAGTTTACGGGGTTATCTGGAGACCCAGTACTTC

abundance: NA
v_gene: TRBV7-9
d_gene: NA
j_gene: TRBJ2-3
CDR3aa: CASSLELRGRTDTQYF
CDR3nt: TGTGCCAGCAGCTTAGAACTCCGGGGTCGCACAGATACGCAGTATTTT

abundance: NA
v_gene: TRBV19
d_gene: TRBD2
j_gene: TRBJ2-7
CDR3aa: CASSIDSGAPGSEQYF
CDR3nt: TGTGCCAGTAGTATCGATAGCGGGGCCCCGGGTTCCGAGCAGTACTTC

abundance: NA
v_gene: TRBV27
d_gene: TRBD2
j_gene: TRBJ2-1
CDR3aa: CASSLLPLWEGQVNEQFF
CDR3nt: TGTGCCAGCAGTCTACTTCCGTTATGGGAGGGTCAAGTCAATGAGCAGTTCTTC

abundance: NA
v_gene: TRBV11-2
d_gene: NA
j_gene: TRBJ2-5
CDR3aa: CASSLDRYLEVGDQYF
CDR3nt: TGTGCCAGCAGCTTAGATCGATACCTTGAGGTAGGGGACCAGTACTTC

abundance: NA
v_gene: TRBV4-1
d_gene: NA
j_gene: TRBJ1-1
CDR3aa: CASSRSNTEAFF
CDR3nt: TGCGCCAGCAGCCGTTCGAACACTGAAGCTTTCTTT

abundance: NA
v_gene: TRBV30
d_gene: NA
j_gene: TRBJ1-2
CDR3aa: CAWSYHSKKPNYGYTF
CDR3nt: TGTGCCTGGAGTTATCACAGCAAAAAACCCAACTATGGCTACACCTTC

abundance: NA
v_gene: TRBV9
d_gene: NA
j_gene: TRBJ2-2
CDR3aa: CASSGRYTGELFF
CDR3nt: TGTGCCAGCAGCGGGCGCTACACCGGGGAGCTGTTTTTT

abundance: NA
v_gene: TRBV5-1
d_gene: NA
j_gene: TRBJ2-7
CDR3aa: CASSLDGSYEQYF
CDR3nt: TGCGCCAGCAGCTTGGACGGCTCCTACGAGCAGTACTTC

abundance: NA
v_gene: TRBV5-6
d_gene: NA
j_gene: TRBJ2-1
CDR3aa: CASSQDGSSYNEQFF
CDR3nt: TGTGCCAGCAGTCAGGACGGGAGCTCCTACAATGAGCAGTTCTTC

abundance: NA
v_gene: TRBV7-6
d_gene: NA
j_gene: TRBJ2-2
CDR3aa: CASSLSFPRVGELFF
CDR3nt: TGTGCCAGCAGCTTATCGTTCCCGAGGGTCGGGGAGCTGTTTTTT

abundance: NA
v_gene: TRBV29-1
d_gene: TRBD1
j_gene: TRBJ2-5
CDR3aa: CSVDVDRVKETQYF
CDR3nt: TGCAGCGTTGATGTGGACAGGGTGAAGGAGACCCAGTACTTC

abundance: NA
v_gene: TRBV9
d_gene: TRBD2
j_gene: TRBJ2-1
CDR3aa: CASSVDWSGRGDEQFF
CDR3nt: TGTGCCAGCAGCGTAGACTGGAGCGGGAGGGGGGATGAGCAGTTCTTC

abundance: NA
v_gene: TRBV19
d_gene: NA
j_gene: TRBJ1-5
CDR3aa: CASSIRPINNQPQHF
CDR3nt: TGTGCCAGTAGTATACGGCCGATCAACAATCAGCCCCAGCATTTT

abundance: NA
v_gene: TRBV29-1
d_gene: NA
j_gene: TRBJ2-1
CDR3aa: CSVVVRGTYNEQFF
CDR3nt: TGCAGCGTGGTGGTCAGGGGAACCTACAATGAGCAGTTCTTC

abundance: NA
v_gene: TRBV5-6
d_gene: NA
j_gene: TRBJ2-5
CDR3aa: CASSLTGEETQYF
CDR3nt: TGTGCCAGCAGCTTGACGGGGGAAGAGACCCAGTACTTC

abundance: NA
v_gene: TRBV2
d_gene: TRBD1
j_gene: TRBJ1-4
CDR3aa: CASSRGRGTNEKLFF
CDR3nt: TGTGCCAGCAGCAGGGGGCGAGGGACTAATGAAAAACTGTTTTTT

abundance: NA
v_gene: TRBV7-9
d_gene: NA
j_gene: TRBJ1-1
CDR3aa: CASSFSSEAFF
CDR3nt: TGTGCCAGCAGCTTTTCCAGTGAAGCTTTCTTT

abundance: NA
v_gene: TRBV7-9
d_gene: NA
j_gene: TRBJ1-1
CDR3aa: CASSLGVGRRTEAFF
CDR3nt: TGTGCCAGCAGCTTAGGCGTAGGGAGGAGGACTGAAGCTTTCTTT

abundance: NA
v_gene: TRBV18
d_gene: NA
j_gene: TRBJ1-1
CDR3aa: CASSPPGVYYGAEAFF
CDR3nt: TGTGCCAGCTCACCACCGGGGGTGTATTACGGGGCTGAAGCTTTCTTT

abundance: once
v_gene: TRBV7-8
d_gene: TRBD2
j_gene: TRBJ2-7
CDR3aa: CASSLATGLAGEGQYF
CDR3nt: TGTGCCAGCAGCTTAGCAACGGGACTAGCGGGAGAGGGACAGTACTTC

abundance: NA
v_gene: TRBV19
d_gene: TRBD2
j_gene: TRBJ2-7
CDR3aa: CASSIGLAGYEQYF
CDR3nt: TGTGCCAGTAGTATAGGACTAGCAGGCTACGAGCAGTACTTC

abundance: NA
v_gene: TRBV29-1
d_gene: NA
j_gene: TRBJ2-1
CDR3aa: CSVEEGTVPPYNEQFF
CDR3nt: TGCAGCGTTGAGGAGGGCACTGTCCCTCCTTACAATGAGCAGTTCTTC

abundance: NA
v_gene: TRBV18
d_gene: NA
j_gene: TRBJ2-6
CDR3aa: CASSPIGASGANVLTF
CDR3nt: TGTGCCAGCTCACCAATCGGGGCCTCTGGGGCCAACGTCCTGACTTTC

abundance: NA
v_gene: TRBV27
d_gene: TRBD2
j_gene: TRBJ2-1
CDR3aa: CASSSSGTTIYNEQFF
CDR3nt: TGTGCCAGCAGTTCTTCTGGGACTACGATTTACAATGAGCAGTTCTTC

abundance: NA
v_gene: TRBV4-1
d_gene: NA
j_gene: TRBJ1-5
CDR3aa: CASSQELGIRNQPQHF
CDR3nt: TGCGCCAGCAGCCAAGAGTTGGGGATTCGCAATCAGCCCCAACATTTT